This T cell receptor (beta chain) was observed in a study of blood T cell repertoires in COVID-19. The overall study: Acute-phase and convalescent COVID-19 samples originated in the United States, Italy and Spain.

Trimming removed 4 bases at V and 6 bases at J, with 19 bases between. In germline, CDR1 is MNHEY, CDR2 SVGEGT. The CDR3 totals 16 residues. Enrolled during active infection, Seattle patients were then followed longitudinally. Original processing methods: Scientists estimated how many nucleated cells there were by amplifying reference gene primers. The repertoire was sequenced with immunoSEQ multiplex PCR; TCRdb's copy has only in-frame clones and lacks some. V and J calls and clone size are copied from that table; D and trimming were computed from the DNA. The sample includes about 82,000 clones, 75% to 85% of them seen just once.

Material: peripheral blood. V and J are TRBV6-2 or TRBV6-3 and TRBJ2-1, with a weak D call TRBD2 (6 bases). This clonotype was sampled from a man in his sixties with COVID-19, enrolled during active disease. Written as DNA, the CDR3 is TGTGCCAGCAGTTCTCCCCCGAGGGTAGCGGCCAATGAGCAGTTCTTC. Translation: CASSSPPRVAANEQFF.